This T cell receptor (beta chain) was identified during a study of shared clonotypes between healthy human individuals. Study findings and constraints: There were few donors, and this limited the genetic and exposure-history diversity represented.

CDR1 is MNHEY, CDR2 SVGAGI, per germline. The CDR3 is 12 amino acids. V was shortened by 6 bases and J by 4 bases, with 10 bases between the two germline ends. The protocol was immunoSEQ multiplex PCR, while the TCRdb copy is restricted to in-frame clones and leaves out a portion. The sample shows about 2.2 million clones, about 94% of them seen only once. This clone was seen just once. What it binds is unknown. This sample includes further DNA sequences coding for the same CDR3. Naive CD8 cells lacked CD45RO, underwent positive selection for CCR7 and left out terminally differentiated effector memory CD45RA+ cells.

The sample consisted of naive CD8+ T cells from PBMCs. This sequence joins TRBV6-5 and TRBJ2-7, with a weak D call TRBD1 (7 bases). The clonotype originates from a man aged 18 to 29 in good health. Some clones in this sample may be carry-over from other donors' samples. The CDR3 sequence is CASSAGGYEQYF. CDR3 coding DNA: TGTGCCAGCAGCGCAGGGGGGTACGAGCAGTACTTC.